The 16 T cell receptor beta chains below all came from one sample that was sequenced in a study of radiation and T cells in renal cell carcinoma. TCRdb's copy holds only in-frame clones and misses some; the assay was immunoSEQ multiplex PCR. The sample includes 130,000 or so clones, around four fifths of them seen just once. The time point was: baseline pretreatment blood. Specified treatment: 15 Gy SBRT to primary tumor, nephrectomy 4 weeks later. The sample in question was blood, obtained from a patient whose treatment included radiotherapy and nephrectomy. The receptors shown here come from a woman aged 45-65 years with renal cell carcinoma.

The chain combines TRBV7-2 with TRBJ1-1, with 9 bases fitting TRBD1. V shed 0 bases, J shed 8 bases, and the junction held 13 bases outside the gene matches. The CDR3 loop spans 17 amino acids. CDR1 and CDR2 from the germline V gene are SGHTA and FQGNSA. The CDR3 DNA reads TGTGCCAGCAGCTTAGCGGGGACAGGGCTTGCCAATCCCGAAGCTTTCTTT. Residues: CASSLAGTGLANPEAFF.

This chain joins TRBV9 and TRBJ2-3; 7 bases are shared with TRBD2. The V gene's germline CDR1 is SGDLS and CDR2 YYNGEE. The CDR3 spans 12 residues. The V segment lost 3 bases and the J segment 7 bases; nucleotides outside the gene matches: 2. The CDR3 sequence is CASSAGGNTQYF. CDR3 DNA: TGTGCCAGCAGCGCCGGGGGGAATACGCAGTATTTT. Using reference TRBV9 and TRBJ2-3 for the parts outside the CDR3, the full variable domain is DSGVTQTPKHLITATGQRVTLRCSPRSGDLSVYWYQQSLDQGLQFLIQYYNGEERAKGNILERFSAQQFPDLHSELNLSSLELGDSALYFCASSAGGNTQYFGPGTRLTVL.

The V call is TRBV9, the J call TRBJ2-3; the match to TRBD2 covers 8 bases. The CDR3 has 15 residues. Germline-derived CDR1 and CDR2 are SGDLS and YYNGEE. V shed 4 bases, J shed 2 bases, and the junction held 6 bases outside the gene matches. Written as DNA, the CDR3 is TGTGCCAGCAGCTTTAGCGGGAATCCCACAGATACGCAGTATTTT. Residues: CASSFSGNPTDTQYF.

This clone was counted a single time. The gene calls are TRBV9 and TRBJ1-2; D might be TRBD1 (5 bases). The V gene lost 7 bases and the J gene lost 5 bases, with 18 bases spanning the gap. Germline CDR1 SGDLS, CDR2 YYNGEE. The CDR3 is 14 amino acids. CDR3 sequence (DNA): TGTGCCAGCCGAACCCGGGACGGAGGATATGGCTACACCTTC. Encoded protein: CASRTRDGGYGYTF.

CDR3: CASSLRQGNTEAFF. In DNA form, the CDR3 reads TGTGCCAGCAGCCTAAGACAGGGGAACACTGAAGCTTTCTTT. The rearrangement uses TRBV5-4 and TRBJ1-1; TRBD1 matches 7 bases. Germline V gene lookup returns CDR1 SGHNT and CDR2 YYREEE (reference sequence). The CDR3 contains 14 residues. V lost 4 bases, J lost 1 base, and 4 bases stayed unmatched.

The chain recombines TRBV15 with TRBJ2-3; D gene uncertain. CDR3 size: 13 residues. Germline V CDR1 and CDR2: LNHNV, YYDKDF (reference sequence). Trimming took 4 bases from V and 4 from J, leaving 9 bases between them. CDR3 sequence reads: CATSKDGPDTQYF. In DNA form, the CDR3 reads TGTGCCACCAGCAAGGACGGTCCAGATACGCAGTATTTT.

This chain links TRBV25-1 with TRBJ1-6, with D tentatively TRBD1 (6 bases). This CDR3 has 14 amino acids. Germline CDR1 reads MGHDK; CDR2 reads SYGVNS. V was trimmed by 4 bases and J by 7 bases, leaving 11 bases between them. CDR3 nucleotide sequence: TGTGCCAGCAGTGTTATCCAGGGGAATTCACCCCTCCACTTT. This sequence encodes CASSVIQGNSPLHF.

This chain connects TRBV5-4 to TRBJ1-4; D call uncertain. V lost 1 base and J 5 bases, leaving 6 bases between the germline ends. The CDR3 is 13 amino acids. Germline values: CDR1 SGHNT, CDR2 YYREEE (reference sequence). This chain's CDR3 is CASSLIPNEKLFF. The DNA for the CDR3 is TGTGCCAGCAGCTTGATCCCGAATGAAAAACTGTTTTTT.

This clone came up once. The chain employs TRBV5-1 and TRBJ2-1; TRBD1 aligns across 9 bases. Germline-derived CDR1 and CDR2 are SGHRS and YFSETQ. Germline trimming cut 4 bases from V and 9 bases from J; bases unmatched to any gene: 11. The CDR3 length is 15 residues. The CDR3 DNA is TGCGCCAGCAGCGCCGTCCCGGGACAGGGAACTGAGCAGTTCTTC. Its translation: CASSAVPGQGTEQFF.

The count of this clone is one. The chain has TRBV9 and TRBJ2-3; D not resolved. V was cut by 0 bases and J by 0 bases, with 2 bases left in between. The CDR3 consists of 13 residues. The V gene's germline CDR1 is SGDLS and CDR2 YYNGEE. The CDR3 nucleotides read TGTGCCAGCAGCGTAGGTAGCACAGATACGCAGTATTTT. Translating gives CASSVGSTDTQYF.

This chain links TRBV5-1 with TRBJ2-1, with 9 nucleotides matching TRBD2. V lost 4 bases and J lost 5; bases outside the gene matches: 7. Looked up from germline, CDR1 is SGHRS and CDR2 is YFSETQ. The CDR3 loop spans 15 amino acids. CDR3 loop: CASSVVAGENNEQFF. As DNA, the CDR3 is TGCGCCAGCAGCGTGGTAGCGGGAGAGAACAATGAGCAGTTCTTC.

In this sample, this clone turned up a few times. This chain connects TRBV28 to TRBJ1-4, with D perhaps matching TRBD1 (6 bases). The length of the CDR3 is 15 residues. Germline CDR1 is MDHEN and CDR2 is SYDVKM. The V gene lost 5 bases and the J gene lost 4 bases, with 14 bases spanning the gap. CDR3 bases: TGTGCCAGCAGTCCCCAGACAGGAGGTAATGAAAAACTGTTTTTT. This sequence encodes CASSPQTGGNEKLFF.

The rearrangement joins TRBV28 to TRBJ2-2; 7 nucleotides align to TRBD1. The CDR3 is made up of 14 amino acids. Per the germline V gene, CDR1 is MDHEN and CDR2 is SYDVKM. V lost 8 bases and J lost 4; bases outside the gene matches: 7. CDR3 coding DNA: TGTGCCAGCCATAGGGGGCGCATCACCGGGGAGCTGTTTTTT. It translates to CASHRGRITGELFF.

This clone has just a few counts. V and J are TRBV16 and TRBJ2-2, with 7 bases fitting TRBD1. With V trimmed by 5 bases and J by 5 bases, 2 bases remained unmatched. This CDR3 spans 13 amino acids. Germline CDR1 and CDR2: KGHSY and FQNENV. In DNA form, the CDR3 reads TGTGCCAGCAGCGGGACAGTGACCGGGGAGCTGTTTTTT. Residues: CASSGTVTGELFF.

This chain uses TRBV7-2 with TRBJ1-4; D gene unclear. Germline V gene data show CDR1 as SGHTA and CDR2 as FQGNSA. CDR3 length equals 15 residues. V was shortened by 1 base and J by 2 bases, with 8 bases between the two germline ends. CDR3 loop: CASSLVPGTNEKLFF. CDR3 in DNA: TGTGCCAGCAGCTTAGTTCCCGGGACTAATGAAAAACTGTTTTTT. The complete variable domain, with remaining parts taken from reference TRBV7-2 and TRBJ1-4, reads GAGVSQSPSNKVTEKGKDVELRCDPISGHTALYWYRQSLGQGLEFLIYFQGNSAPDKSGLPSDRFSAERTGGSVSTLTIQRTQQEDSAVYLCASSLVPGTNEKLFFGSGTQLSVL.

In its sample, this clone was seen once. The chain recombines TRBV10-3 with TRBJ1-1, with unresolved D. Germline V CDR1 and CDR2: ENHRY, SYGVKD. The CDR3 spans 13 residues. Between the trimmed V and J ends, which lost 4 bases and 6 bases, there was a span of 12 bases. The CDR3 here is CAISGDRTAEAFF. CDR3 nucleotides: TGTGCCATCAGTGGGGATAGGACCGCTGAAGCTTTCTTT.